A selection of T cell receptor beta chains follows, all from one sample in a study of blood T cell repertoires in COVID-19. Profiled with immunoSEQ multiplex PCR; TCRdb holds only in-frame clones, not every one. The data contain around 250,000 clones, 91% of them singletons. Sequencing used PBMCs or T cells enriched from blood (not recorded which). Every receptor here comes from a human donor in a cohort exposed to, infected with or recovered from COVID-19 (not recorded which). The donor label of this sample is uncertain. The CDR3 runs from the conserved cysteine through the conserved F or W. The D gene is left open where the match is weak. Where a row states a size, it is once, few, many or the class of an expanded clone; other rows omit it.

cdr3_nt: TGTGCCAGCAGGCAGGGGGGACAGCCCCAGCATTTT; cdr3_aa: CASRQGGQPQHF; clone_size: few; j_call: TRBJ1-5; d_call: TRBD1; cdr3_length: 12; v_call: TRBV12-3/TRBV12-4
cdr3_nt: TGTGCCATCAGTGGTGGGCAGCAGAACACTGAAGCTTTCTTT; cdr3_aa: CAISGGQQNTEAFF; clone_size: NA; j_call: TRBJ1-1; d_call: NA; cdr3_length: 14; v_call: TRBV10-3
cdr3_nt: TGTGCCAGCAGCTTAGTCGCAGTGGCTAGGAACACCATATATTTT; cdr3_aa: CASSLVAVARNTIYF; clone_size: once; j_call: TRBJ1-3; d_call: NA; cdr3_length: 15; v_call: TRBV7-9
cdr3_nt: TGCGCCAGCAGCTTTGCTAGCGGGGGCACCGGGGAGCTGTTTTTT; cdr3_aa: CASSFASGGTGELFF; clone_size: NA; j_call: TRBJ2-2; d_call: TRBD2; cdr3_length: 15; v_call: TRBV5-1
cdr3_nt: TGTGCCAGCAGCCCAGCACAGGGTATGAACACTGAAGCTTTCTTT; cdr3_aa: CASSPAQGMNTEAFF; clone_size: NA; j_call: TRBJ1-1; d_call: NA; cdr3_length: 15; v_call: TRBV7-9
cdr3_nt: TGTGCCAGCAGCTTGGAGGGGCCGGCTAATGAAAAACTGTTTTTT; cdr3_aa: CASSLEGPANEKLFF; clone_size: NA; j_call: TRBJ1-4; d_call: NA; cdr3_length: 15; v_call: TRBV5-6
cdr3_nt: TGTGCCAGCAGTTCTGGACTAGCGGGACTCCCGGAAGAGACCCAGTACTTC; cdr3_aa: CASSSGLAGLPEETQYF; clone_size: NA; j_call: TRBJ2-5; d_call: TRBD2; cdr3_length: 17; v_call: TRBV28
cdr3_nt: TGTGCCAGTAGTATGGGTCCCCCGGGGGGGCAAGAGACCCAGTACTTC; cdr3_aa: CASSMGPPGGQETQYF; clone_size: NA; j_call: TRBJ2-5; d_call: TRBD2; cdr3_length: 16; v_call: TRBV19
cdr3_nt: TGTGCCAGCAGACATCTAGCGGGGACCGTGAACTACGAGCAGTACTTC; cdr3_aa: CASRHLAGTVNYEQYF; clone_size: NA; j_call: TRBJ2-7; d_call: TRBD2; cdr3_length: 16; v_call: TRBV7-2
cdr3_nt: TGTGCCAGCAGCCTTACCGGGGGCCGGGGGGCAAGCTCCTACGAGCAGTACTTC; cdr3_aa: CASSLTGGRGASSYEQYF; clone_size: NA; j_call: TRBJ2-7; d_call: NA; cdr3_length: 18; v_call: TRBV7-8
cdr3_nt: TGTGCCAGCAGCTTGGGGACACAGGCGAACACCTTC; cdr3_aa: CASSLGTQANTF; clone_size: NA; j_call: TRBJ1-2; d_call: NA; cdr3_length: 12; v_call: TRBV5-6
cdr3_nt: TGTGCCAGCAGTGATCTACAGGGGAGCACTGAAGCTTTCTTT; cdr3_aa: CASSDLQGSTEAFF; clone_size: NA; j_call: TRBJ1-1; d_call: TRBD1; cdr3_length: 14; v_call: TRBV2
cdr3_nt: TGTGCCAGCAGCCAATCAGGAGGGGAAGAGACCCAGTACTTC; cdr3_aa: CASSQSGGEETQYF; clone_size: NA; j_call: TRBJ2-5; d_call: NA; cdr3_length: 14; v_call: TRBV3-1/TRBV3-2
cdr3_nt: TGTGCCAGCAGCCAAGATTCGGCGGCCTTCTACGAGCAGTACTTC; cdr3_aa: CASSQDSAAFYEQYF; clone_size: NA; j_call: TRBJ2-7; d_call: NA; cdr3_length: 15; v_call: TRBV3-1/TRBV3-2
cdr3_nt: TGTGCCAGCAGTCCAGGAAGCTCTGGAAACACCATATATTTT; cdr3_aa: CASSPGSSGNTIYF; clone_size: NA; j_call: TRBJ1-3; d_call: NA; cdr3_length: 14; v_call: TRBV2
cdr3_nt: TGTGCCAGCAGTTTCGGAGCTGTCGCGCAGTATTTT; cdr3_aa: CASSFGAVAQYF; clone_size: NA; j_call: TRBJ2-3; d_call: NA; cdr3_length: 12; v_call: TRBV12-3/TRBV12-4
cdr3_nt: TGTGCCACACACGTGGGACAGAACACTGAAGCTTTCTTT; cdr3_aa: CATHVGQNTEAFF; clone_size: NA; j_call: TRBJ1-1; d_call: NA; cdr3_length: 13; v_call: TRBV19
cdr3_nt: TGTGCCAGCAGCCCGGGGACAGGGGAGCTCTCCTACGAGCAGTACTTC; cdr3_aa: CASSPGTGELSYEQYF; clone_size: NA; j_call: TRBJ2-7; d_call: TRBD1; cdr3_length: 16; v_call: TRBV3-1/TRBV3-2
cdr3_nt: TGTGCCGTCAGGTCGGGGGAACTCAACACCGGGGAGCTGTTTTTT; cdr3_aa: CAVRSGELNTGELFF; clone_size: NA; j_call: TRBJ2-2; d_call: NA; cdr3_length: 15; v_call: TRBV10-3
cdr3_nt: TGTGCCAGCAGCCAAGATCCCTTACTAGCTGAAGATACGCAGTATTTT; cdr3_aa: CASSQDPLLAEDTQYF; clone_size: NA; j_call: TRBJ2-3; d_call: NA; cdr3_length: 16; v_call: TRBV3-1/TRBV3-2
cdr3_nt: TGTGCCAGCCGGGACAGGGGAGGCAATGAGCAGTTCTTC; cdr3_aa: CASRDRGGNEQFF; clone_size: NA; j_call: TRBJ2-1; d_call: TRBD1; cdr3_length: 13; v_call: TRBV12-3/TRBV12-4
cdr3_nt: TGTGCCAGCAGCCATCAGGGGCTGGGGGAGACCCAGTACTTC; cdr3_aa: CASSHQGLGETQYF; clone_size: NA; j_call: TRBJ2-5; d_call: NA; cdr3_length: 14; v_call: TRBV14
cdr3_nt: TGTGCCAGCAGCTTAACAGGGGGCGGGAACACCGGGGAGCTGTTTTTT; cdr3_aa: CASSLTGGGNTGELFF; clone_size: NA; j_call: TRBJ2-2; d_call: TRBD1; cdr3_length: 16; v_call: TRBV5-6
cdr3_nt: TGTGCCTGGGGGCAGGGACAGGGTAACCACGAGCAGTACTTC; cdr3_aa: CAWGQGQGNHEQYF; clone_size: few; j_call: TRBJ2-7; d_call: TRBD1; cdr3_length: 14; v_call: TRBV30
cdr3_nt: TGTGCCAGCAGCTTAGTATCCGGGGTCAATGAGCAGTTCTTC; cdr3_aa: CASSLVSGVNEQFF; clone_size: NA; j_call: TRBJ2-1; d_call: NA; cdr3_length: 14; v_call: TRBV11-2
cdr3_nt: TGTGCCAGCAGCTTAGGCAGACAGGGGGCATGGAGCAATCAGCCCCAGCATTTT; cdr3_aa: CASSLGRQGAWSNQPQHF; clone_size: NA; j_call: TRBJ1-5; d_call: TRBD1; cdr3_length: 18; v_call: TRBV7-8
cdr3_nt: TGTGCCAGCAGTTCCAATTCCTACGAGCAGTACTTC; cdr3_aa: CASSSNSYEQYF; clone_size: once; j_call: TRBJ2-7; d_call: NA; cdr3_length: 12; v_call: TRBV28
cdr3_nt: TGTGCCAGTAGGCTCGTCGGGGGGGAAGAGACCCAGTACTTC; cdr3_aa: CASRLVGGEETQYF; clone_size: NA; j_call: TRBJ2-5; d_call: TRBD2; cdr3_length: 14; v_call: TRBV19
cdr3_nt: TGCAGTGCCCGGACAGATACGCAGTATTTT; cdr3_aa: CSARTDTQYF; clone_size: NA; j_call: TRBJ2-3; d_call: NA; cdr3_length: 10; v_call: TRBV20-1
cdr3_nt: TGTGCCAGCAGTTACTCAAAGACTACCTACGAGCAGTACTTC; cdr3_aa: CASSYSKTTYEQYF; clone_size: NA; j_call: TRBJ2-7; d_call: NA; cdr3_length: 14; v_call: TRBV6-5
cdr3_nt: TGTGCCAGCAGCAAACAGAGGTCACGCGAGCAGTACTTC; cdr3_aa: CASSKQRSREQYF; clone_size: NA; j_call: TRBJ2-7; d_call: NA; cdr3_length: 13; v_call: TRBV21-1
cdr3_nt: TGTGCCAGCAGTCTGGCCCCCATGAACACTGAAGCTTTCTTT; cdr3_aa: CASSLAPMNTEAFF; clone_size: NA; j_call: TRBJ1-1; d_call: NA; cdr3_length: 14; v_call: TRBV28
cdr3_nt: TGTGCCAGCTCACCCGGTTACGAAGCTTTCTTT; cdr3_aa: CASSPGYEAFF; clone_size: NA; j_call: TRBJ1-1; d_call: NA; cdr3_length: 11; v_call: TRBV18
cdr3_nt: TGTGCCAGCAGCCCGCTCAGGGGCCGGGACTATGGCTACACCTTC; cdr3_aa: CASSPLRGRDYGYTF; clone_size: NA; j_call: TRBJ1-2; d_call: NA; cdr3_length: 15; v_call: TRBV5-4
cdr3_nt: TGTGCCAGCAGTCCTTATAGCGGGGGGGCGAAGACCGGGGAGCTGTTTTTT; cdr3_aa: CASSPYSGGAKTGELFF; clone_size: NA; j_call: TRBJ2-2; d_call: TRBD2; cdr3_length: 17; v_call: TRBV2
cdr3_nt: TGCGCCAGCAGTCATCGCGGTACCCCACAGGGAAAAGAAGACTATAGCAATCAGCCCCAGCATTTT; cdr3_aa: CASSHRGTPQGKEDYSNQPQHF; clone_size: NA; j_call: TRBJ1-5; d_call: NA; cdr3_length: 22; v_call: TRBV23-1
cdr3_nt: TGTGCCACCAGCAGAGGTGGGACAATTGAAAAACTGTTTTTT; cdr3_aa: CATSRGGTIEKLFF; clone_size: NA; j_call: TRBJ1-4; d_call: NA; cdr3_length: 14; v_call: TRBV15
cdr3_nt: TGCGCCAGCAGCCCAGGACTAGCGGGGGGCAATATTAAAGAGACCCAGTACTTC; cdr3_aa: CASSPGLAGGNIKETQYF; clone_size: NA; j_call: TRBJ2-5; d_call: TRBD2; cdr3_length: 18; v_call: TRBV5-1
cdr3_nt: TGTGCCAGCAGCCCGGGACAGGGTCTACGGAACTATGGCTACACCTTC; cdr3_aa: CASSPGQGLRNYGYTF; clone_size: NA; j_call: TRBJ1-2; d_call: TRBD1; cdr3_length: 16; v_call: TRBV7-8
cdr3_nt: TGCGCCAGCAGCTTGGGGGCAGGGGCCCCCTACGAGCAGTACTTC; cdr3_aa: CASSLGAGAPYEQYF; clone_size: NA; j_call: TRBJ2-7; d_call: NA; cdr3_length: 15; v_call: TRBV5-1
cdr3_nt: TGTGCCAGCAGTGAACAGGGACAGCTCAACACTGAAGCTTTCTTT; cdr3_aa: CASSEQGQLNTEAFF; clone_size: once; j_call: TRBJ1-1; d_call: TRBD1; cdr3_length: 15; v_call: TRBV2
cdr3_nt: TGTGCCAGCAGCCTAACAGGGGAATATCAGCCCCAGCATTTT; cdr3_aa: CASSLTGEYQPQHF; clone_size: NA; j_call: TRBJ1-5; d_call: TRBD1; cdr3_length: 14; v_call: TRBV14
cdr3_nt: TGTGCCAGCAGCTTAGCGGGCAGGGCCTACGAGCAGTACTTC; cdr3_aa: CASSLAGRAYEQYF; clone_size: NA; j_call: TRBJ2-7; d_call: NA; cdr3_length: 14; v_call: TRBV7-6
cdr3_nt: TGTGCCAGCAGCTCAGCGGGGGGGCAAGAGACCCAGTACTTC; cdr3_aa: CASSSAGGQETQYF; clone_size: NA; j_call: TRBJ2-5; d_call: TRBD2; cdr3_length: 14; v_call: TRBV7-3
cdr3_nt: TGTGCCAGCGTACGGGACAGGGGTGAGACTGAAGCTTTCTTT; cdr3_aa: CASVRDRGETEAFF; clone_size: NA; j_call: TRBJ1-1; d_call: TRBD1; cdr3_length: 14; v_call: TRBV2
cdr3_nt: TGTGCCACCGCGGAGGGTGCCACAGATACGCAGTATTTT; cdr3_aa: CATAEGATDTQYF; clone_size: NA; j_call: TRBJ2-3; d_call: NA; cdr3_length: 13; v_call: TRBV24-1
cdr3_nt: TGTGCCAGCAGCCTCCTGGGACAGAGCTATGGCTACACCTTC; cdr3_aa: CASSLLGQSYGYTF; clone_size: once; j_call: TRBJ1-2; d_call: TRBD1; cdr3_length: 14; v_call: TRBV3-1/TRBV3-2
cdr3_nt: TGCGCCAGCGGCGCGGGACAGGGTGATCAGCCCCAGCATTTT; cdr3_aa: CASGAGQGDQPQHF; clone_size: NA; j_call: TRBJ1-5; d_call: TRBD1; cdr3_length: 14; v_call: TRBV10-2
cdr3_nt: TGTGCCAGCAGCCAAAGAATGGGGGAGGTCCATGGCTACACCTTC; cdr3_aa: CASSQRMGEVHGYTF; clone_size: NA; j_call: TRBJ1-2; d_call: NA; cdr3_length: 15; v_call: TRBV3-1/TRBV3-2
cdr3_nt: TGTGCCAGTAGTTGGGGGGCCGCCGGGGGATGGACAGGGGCCTACGAGCAGTACTTC; cdr3_aa: CASSWGAAGGWTGAYEQYF; clone_size: NA; j_call: TRBJ2-7; d_call: TRBD1; cdr3_length: 19; v_call: TRBV19
cdr3_nt: TGTGCCAGCAGCGGGACTGGCGAGCAGTACTTC; cdr3_aa: CASSGTGEQYF; clone_size: NA; j_call: TRBJ2-7; d_call: NA; cdr3_length: 11; v_call: TRBV7-2
cdr3_nt: TGTGCCAGCAGGACTAGCGGGGGGTCGACCGGGGAGCTGTTTTTT; cdr3_aa: CASRTSGGSTGELFF; clone_size: NA; j_call: TRBJ2-2; d_call: TRBD2; cdr3_length: 15; v_call: TRBV6-4
cdr3_nt: TGTGCCAGCAGCCCAAGGAGGAGCTTCTACAATGAGCAGTTCTTC; cdr3_aa: CASSPRRSFYNEQFF; clone_size: NA; j_call: TRBJ2-1; d_call: NA; cdr3_length: 15; v_call: TRBV21-1
cdr3_nt: TGTGCCAGCAGCTTAGTAGGCCGGGGGAATTCACCCCTCCACTTT; cdr3_aa: CASSLVGRGNSPLHF; clone_size: NA; j_call: TRBJ1-6; d_call: NA; cdr3_length: 15; v_call: TRBV7-9
cdr3_nt: TGTGCCAGCAGCTTAGTCCCCGGCACAGGGGCAGACTATGGCTACACCTTC; cdr3_aa: CASSLVPGTGADYGYTF; clone_size: NA; j_call: TRBJ1-2; d_call: TRBD1; cdr3_length: 17; v_call: TRBV11-2